The TCR beta chain described here comes from a study of T cell responses to AZD1222 COVID-19 vaccine. Study background: Recipients boosted at about 4 weeks or about 12 weeks are pooled.

The germline V gene has CDR1 SGHAT and CDR2 FQDESV (reference sequence). V trimming: 5 bases; J trimming: 6 bases; junction bases outside the gene matches: 2. The CDR3 runs 13 residues. Worth noting for this clone: Its specificity is not known.

Study results and caveats: Donors were chiefly white British, with a greater number of females, and clonal diversity was perhaps underestimated. Repertoires were obtained only post-peak T cell response.

Profiling relied on immunoSEQ multiplex PCR, and the TCRdb table lists in-frame clones only, not all of them. Here the sample spans about 110,000 clones, 88% being singletons. This receptor was taken from an adult in good health. The chain couples TRBV11-1 to TRBJ2-4, with 9 bases fitting TRBD1. This specimen was peripheral blood, taken on day 0 of AZD1222 vaccination. The chain's CDR3 is CASSPGQGNIQYF. The CDR3 DNA reads as TGTGCCAGCAGCCCGGGACAGGGAAACATTCAGTACTTC.